The clone carrying this T cell receptor (beta chain) was seen ten or more times. Caucasian individuals from Russia who were healthy and aged 6 to 90 acted as donors. The entry originates in a study of blood T cells in healthy people across ages. It was with a sample-barcoded 5' primer and a J-beta primer mix that a second PCR of roughly 7 to 12 cycles was run. TCRdb re-called the 5' RACE reads with MiXCR, one entry per CDR3 protein. The data hold hundreds of thousands of distinct CDR3 sequences, with roughly 64% observed a single time. The length of the CDR3 is 16 residues. Germline lookup yields CDR1 LNHNV and CDR2 YYDKDF (reference sequence). With 4 bases removed from V and 0 bases from J, the gap between germline ends came to 10 bases.

The chain couples TRBV15 to TRBJ2-6; tentatively, D is TRBD1 (6 bases). The specimen was blood. This sequence was found in a man aged 30 to 45 in good health. The DNA of the CDR3 is TGTGCCACCAGCACCGGGACAAACTCTGGGGCCAACGTCCTGACTTTC. Protein: CATSTGTNSGANVLTF.